Shown below are 32 T cell receptor beta chains from a single sample sequenced in a study of blood T cell repertoires in COVID-19. Some clones are missing from TCRdb's copy, which holds only in-frame ones; the method was immunoSEQ multiplex PCR. The sample lists roughly 250,000 clones; about 86% were seen once. The sequenced sample was peripheral blood. The receptors were sampled from a woman aged 30 to 39 with COVID-19, enrolled during active disease.

The chain has TRBV18 and TRBJ1-4; 8 nucleotides line up with TRBD1. Unmatched junction bases numbered 6, after V lost 4 bases and J lost 8 bases. The CDR3 has 14 amino acids. The germline CDR1 and CDR2 sequences are KGHSH and LQKENI. In nucleotides, the CDR3 is TGTGCCAGCTCACATGGACAGGGTTCGGAAAAACTGTTTTTT. Protein product: CASSHGQGSEKLFF.

The chain couples TRBV3-1 (or the pseudogene TRBV3-2) to TRBJ2-2; perhaps TRBD2 as D (7 bases). Trimming took off 4 bases at V and 6 bases at J, with 12 bases between the two ends. The CDR3 has 14 amino acids. Germline CDR1 is LGHDT and CDR2 is YNNKEL (reference sequence). In DNA, the CDR3 is TGTGCCAGCAGCCCGAGGGGGGGTCCCGGGGAGCTGTTTTTT. It yields the protein CASSPRGGPGELFF.

The J gene is TRBJ1-6, the V gene TRBV27; D is unclear. The CDR3 sequence is 13 residues long. Germline-derived CDR1 and CDR2 are MNHEY and SMNVEV (reference sequence). CDR3 region: CDARVGKNSPLHF. CDR3 DNA: TGTGACGCGCGGGTGGGGAAGAATTCACCCCTCCACTTT.

The gene calls are TRBV13 and TRBJ2-7; weak D call: TRBD1 (6 bases). Germline values: CDR1 PRHDT, CDR2 FYEKMQ (reference sequence). The length of the CDR3 is 13 residues. V was trimmed by 4 bases and J by 5 bases, leaving 12 bases between them. CDR3 in amino acids: CASSYPTGNEQYF. The CDR3, as DNA: TGTGCCAGCAGCTACCCCACAGGGAACGAGCAGTACTTC.

This clone was seen once. This sequence joins TRBV27 and TRBJ2-5, with 14 bases that match TRBD2. Germline assignment: CDR1 MNHEY and CDR2 SMNVEV (reference sequence). This CDR3 region has 18 residues. J gave up 5 bases and V 5 bases, and 13 bases lay outside the gene matches. The CDR3 DNA reads TGTGCCAGCAGTCCCGGGACTAGCGGGGGCAACGTTGTGGAGACCCAGTACTTC. Translated: CASSPGTSGGNVVETQYF.

The rearrangement joins TRBV3-1 (or the pseudogene TRBV3-2) to TRBJ2-7; D is unclear. Trimming left V 4 bases short and J 0 bases short, with 7 bases between. Per germline, CDR1 LGHDT and CDR2 YNNKEL (reference sequence). CDR3 length equals 13 residues. The CDR3 loop is CASSLLSSYEQYF. CDR3 nucleotide sequence: TGTGCCAGCAGCCTCTTGAGCTCCTACGAGCAGTACTTC.

Notes on this clone: Other DNA sequences in the same sample also yield this CDR3. The chain employs TRBV27 and TRBJ2-7; possible D gene TRBD2, 5 bases. V lost 0 bases and J 3 bases, leaving 6 bases between the germline ends. CDR3 length: 13 residues. Germline CDR1 is MNHEY and CDR2 is SMNVEV (reference sequence). This CDR3 reads CASSLSRVYEQYF. CDR3 coding DNA: TGTGCCAGCAGTTTATCGCGGGTCTACGAGCAGTACTTC.

This rearrangement joins TRBV19 to TRBJ1-5; 9 bases agree with TRBD1. The V and J ends lost 3 bases and 1 base, in that order; junction bases with no gene match: 7. The CDR3 runs to 17 residues. CDR1 and CDR2 (germline): LNHDA, SQIVND (reference sequence). In DNA, the CDR3 is TGTGCCAGTAGTATCGGGACAGGGAGGTCAAGCAATCAGCCCCAGCATTTT. It specifies CASSIGTGRSSNQPQHF.

CDR3 sequence (DNA): TGTGCCAGCAGCTTATCCACAGGGGCAAAGGAAAAACTGTTTTTT. The encoded protein is CASSLSTGAKEKLFF. This chain connects TRBV5-4 to TRBJ1-4; the match to TRBD1 covers 7 bases. There are 15 residues in the CDR3. Germline V CDR1 and CDR2: SGHNT, YYREEE (reference sequence). With 2 bases clipped from V and 8 bases from J, the junction kept 9 bases outside the gene matches. The whole variable domain, filled in from reference TRBV5-4 and TRBJ1-4, reads ETGVTQSPTHLIKTRGQQVTLRCSSQSGHNTVSWYQQALGQGPQFIFQYYREEENGRGNFPPRFSGLQFPNYSSELNVNALELDDSALYLCASSLSTGAKEKLFFGSGTQLSVL.

The chain couples TRBV14 to TRBJ2-2; no firm D call. V was pared by 0 bases and J by 9 bases, with 14 bases between. CDR1 and CDR2 (germline): SGHDN, FVKESK. The CDR3 runs 15 residues. CDR3: CASSQERLVGWELFF. In DNA, the CDR3 is TGTGCCAGCAGCCAAGAAAGGCTGGTCGGGTGGGAGCTGTTTTTT.

This clone was detected once. The chain combines TRBV6-6 with TRBJ1-5, with no clear D. CDR1 is MNHNY and CDR2 is SVGAGI in the germline V gene (reference sequence). Trimming pared 2 bases from V and 4 bases from J, leaving 9 bases between. The CDR3 covers 14 residues. The CDR3 here is CASSYPQSNQPQHF. In DNA form, the CDR3 reads TGTGCCAGCAGTTACCCCCAGTCTAATCAGCCCCAGCATTTT.

The J gene is TRBJ2-5, the V gene TRBV28; 13 bases align to TRBD2. Trimming took 5 bases from V and 5 from J; bases not matched to a gene: 11. The CDR3 has 17 residues. The germline gives CDR1 MDHEN, CDR2 SYDVKM. The CDR3 sequence is CASSLRLAGGPRETQYF. CDR3 nucleotides: TGTGCCAGCAGTCTAAGACTAGCGGGGGGCCCGCGGGAGACCCAGTACTTC. The full variable domain, in which reference TRBV28 and TRBJ2-5 provide the parts outside the CDR3, is DVKVTQSSRYLVKRTGEKVFLECVQDMDHENMFWYRQDPGLGLRLIYFSYDVKMKEKGDIPEGYSVSREKKERFSLILESASTNQTSMYLCASSLRLAGGPRETQYFGPGTRLLVL.

The V gene is TRBV21-1, the J gene TRBJ2-1; the listed D gene, TRBD1, was not tested against the DNA. TRBV21-1 corresponds to a pseudogene. CDR3 size: 17 residues. Here the CDR3 reads CASSTPHRKGVYNEQFF. CDR3 nucleotides: TGTGCCAGCAGCACTCCCCACAGGAAAGGGGTCTACAATGAGCAGTTCTTC.

V usage is TRBV5-1 and J usage is TRBJ2-7; a weak D match, TRBD2 (6 bases). In germline, CDR1 is SGHRS, CDR2 YFSETQ. The CDR3 length is 14 residues. Trimming cost V 0 bases and J 4 bases, with 11 bases left between them. The CDR3: CASSLGGALYEQYF. The CDR3 nucleotides read TGCGCCAGCAGCTTGGGCGGGGCTCTGTACGAGCAGTACTTC.

The chain is built from TRBV6-5 and TRBJ2-1; weak D call: TRBD1 (5 bases). CDR1 is MNHEY and CDR2 is SVGAGI in the germline V gene. V lost 4 bases to trimming and J lost 7 bases, with 14 bases between them. The CDR3 spans 14 residues. The CDR3 DNA reads TGTGCCAGCAGTTGGGCAGGGAATTCGAATGAGCAGTTCTTC. Translation: CASSWAGNSNEQFF.

With regard to this clone: Other DNA sequences within the sample encode an identical CDR3. The rearrangement links TRBV29-1 to TRBJ1-2; TRBD1 might be the D (6 bases). Germline CDR1 SQVTM, CDR2 ANQGSEA. The CDR3 is 13 amino acids. The ends were cut back, 5 bases at V and 2 bases at J, with 12 bases in the middle. CDR3 sequence: CSVLGQTNYGYTF. As DNA, the CDR3 is TGCAGCGTTCTTGGACAGACAAACTATGGCTACACCTTC.

This chain uses TRBV6-2 or TRBV6-3 with TRBJ1-5, with D uncertain. The CDR3 is 12 amino acids. Trimming cost V 4 bases and J 11 bases, with 12 bases left between them. The germline gives CDR1 MNHEY, CDR2 SVGEGT. CDR3 sequence reads: CASSSSPATQHF. The CDR3 nucleotides read TGTGCCAGCAGTTCTAGCCCCGCTACCCAGCATTTT.

The chain recombines TRBV6-5 with TRBJ2-5; 11 nucleotides match TRBD2. V trimming: 6 bases; J trimming: 5 bases; junction bases outside the gene matches: 8. This CDR3 spans 15 amino acids. Germline-derived CDR1 and CDR2 are MNHEY and SVGAGI. CDR3 coding DNA: TGTGCCAGCAGCGGTTTAGCGGGGGGGCGGGAGACCCAGTACTTC. It translates to CASSGLAGGRETQYF.

This clone was seen only once. The chain carries TRBV18 and TRBJ2-7, with D perhaps TRBD2 (5 bases). V was trimmed by 3 bases and J by 4 bases, leaving 16 bases between them. CDR3 length equals 15 residues. Per the germline V gene, CDR1 is KGHSH and CDR2 is LQKENI. The CDR3 loop is CASSPGGDPNYEQYF. CDR3 sequence (DNA): TGTGCCAGCTCACCTGGAGGAGACCCAAATTACGAGCAGTACTTC.

V and J are TRBV28 and TRBJ2-1; possibly TRBD2 for D (6 bases). Trimming cost V 5 bases and J 4 bases, with 18 bases left between them. The CDR3 length is 16 residues. CDR1 and CDR2 (germline): MDHEN, SYDVKM. The CDR3 DNA sequence: TGTGCCAGCAGTACGGTCAGGGAACTAGCATACAATGAGCAGTTCTTC. It codes for CASSTVRELAYNEQFF.

The rearrangement joins TRBV27 to TRBJ2-1; 7 bases match TRBD2. The V gene end was trimmed by 6 bases and the J gene end by 1 base; junction bases not matched to a gene: 3. The germline V gene encodes CDR1 MNHEY and CDR2 SMNVEV (reference sequence). This CDR3 has 14 residues. CDR3 in DNA: TGTGCCAGCAGGAGCGGGGCTTCCTACAATGAGCAGTTCTTC. This translates into CASRSGASYNEQFF.

V usage is TRBV5-6 and J usage is TRBJ2-3; D is uncertain. The CDR3 has 13 amino acids. Germline-derived CDR1 and CDR2 are SGHDT and YYEEEE. V lost 0 bases, J lost 4 bases, and 6 bases lay in between. CDR3 amino acids: CASSLASADTQYF. CDR3 nucleotide sequence: TGTGCCAGCAGCTTGGCGTCCGCAGATACGCAGTATTTT.

This chain links TRBV7-2 with TRBJ1-1; D is uncertain. CDR3 length equals 15 residues. Trimming shortened V by 5 bases and J by 0 bases, and 13 bases separated the two germline ends. Looked up from germline, CDR1 is SGHTA and CDR2 is FQGNSA. The CDR3 sequence is CASSTLEGVNTEAFF. CDR3 nucleotide sequence: TGTGCCAGCAGCACCCTGGAGGGAGTGAACACTGAAGCTTTCTTT.

The rearrangement joins TRBV11-2 to TRBJ1-3; D not resolved. V lost 4 bases, J lost 3 bases, and 13 bases lay in between. Looked up from germline, CDR1 is SGHAT and CDR2 is FQNNGV. The CDR3 sequence is 15 residues long. Here the CDR3 reads CASSSHGSFGNTIYF. CDR3 DNA sequence: TGTGCCAGCAGCTCCCACGGGTCTTTTGGAAACACCATATATTTT. The full variable domain, rest sourced from reference TRBV11-2 and TRBJ1-3, is EAGVAQSPRYKIIEKRQSVAFWCNPISGHATLYWYQQILGQGPKLLIQFQNNGVVDDSQLPKDRFSAERLKGVDSTLKIQPAKLEDSAVYLCASSSHGSFGNTIYFGEGSWLTVV.

The J gene is TRBJ2-4, the V gene TRBV7-2; 11 bases fit TRBD1. Germline V CDR1 and CDR2: SGHTA, FQGNSA. The CDR3 contains 15 residues. The V gene end was trimmed by 1 base and the J gene end by 14 bases; junction bases not matched to a gene: 10. CDR3 sequence (DNA): TGTGCCAGCAGCTTAGTAAGAGGAGGACAGGGGGCAGAGTACTTC. Amino acid sequence: CASSLVRGGQGAEYF.

This chain connects TRBV12-3 or TRBV12-4 to TRBJ1-4; D remains ambiguous. The CDR3 consists of 13 residues. The germline V and J ends were trimmed by 5 bases and 5 bases, with 9 bases remaining between them. CDR3 in amino acids: CASSGPGNEKLFF. CDR3 in DNA: TGTGCCAGCAGTGGTCCCGGGAATGAAAAACTGTTTTTT.

The sample holds a few counts of this clone. Here the CDR3 DNA reads TGCGCCAGCCAGGGGGCCTCTGGAAACACCATATATTTT. Translated: CASQGASGNTIYF. This rearrangement joins TRBV10-1 to TRBJ1-3; TRBD1 matches at 8 bases. Germline lookup yields CDR1 WNHNN and CDR2 SYGVQD (reference sequence). The CDR3 spans 13 residues. J was trimmed by 0 bases and V by 8 bases; bases with no gene match: 0.

V is TRBV12-3 or TRBV12-4 and J is TRBJ1-1; no firm D call. This CDR3 spans 13 amino acids. Trimming shortened V by 2 bases and J by 5 bases, and 9 bases separated the two germline ends. This chain's CDR3 is CASSLWERTEAFF. CDR3 DNA: TGTGCCAGCAGTTTATGGGAGCGGACTGAAGCTTTCTTT.

The rearrangement joins TRBV19 to TRBJ2-7, with TRBD2 as a possible D gene (5 bases). Germline lookup yields CDR1 LNHDA and CDR2 SQIVND (reference sequence). V lost 3 bases, J lost 2 bases, and 8 bases lay in between. This CDR3 contains 13 residues. CDR3 sequence (DNA): TGTGCCAGTAGTATGGGAGCAGCCTACGAGCAGTACTTC. This gives the protein CASSMGAAYEQYF.

The sample holds one count of this clone. This chain uses TRBV4-1 with TRBJ1-2; D perhaps matches TRBD1 (6 bases). The V gene lost 4 bases and the J gene lost 3 bases, with 9 bases spanning the gap. Per the germline V gene, CDR1 is MGHRA and CDR2 is YSYEKL. The CDR3 is 13 amino acids. The CDR3 sequence is CASSPDRYYGYTF. For the CDR3, the DNA is TGCGCCAGCAGCCCGGACAGATACTATGGCTACACCTTC.

This chain joins TRBV19 and TRBJ1-1, with D unresolved. The CDR3 is made up of 13 amino acids. Germline CDR1 LNHDA, CDR2 SQIVND (reference sequence). Trimming pared 2 bases from V and 3 bases from J, leaving 7 bases between. CDR3 bases: TGTGCCAGTAGTATATACCGGGACACTGAAGCTTTCTTT. This codes for CASSIYRDTEAFF.

This clone has just one count. The chain uses TRBV18 and TRBJ1-6, with D possibly TRBD1 on 6 matching bases. The CDR3 length is 16 residues. V gave up 8 bases and J gave up 0 bases, with 14 bases separating them. Germline CDR1 reads KGHSH; CDR2 reads LQKENI. CDR3 amino acids: CASRTDTSSYNSPLHF. In DNA, the CDR3 is TGTGCCAGCCGGACAGATACGAGCTCCTATAATTCACCCCTCCACTTT.